A single T cell receptor (beta chain) is shown here with its context. As yet, its antigen is unknown. This entry comes from a study of blood T cells in healthy people across ages. Per sample, at least 5 micrograms of total RNA were extracted. General study points: Possibly confounding the expanded clonotype changes was the fact that donor CMV status was unknown.

Primed by a sample-barcoded 5' primer and a J-beta primer mix, a second PCR proceeded for roughly 6 to 12 cycles. TCRdb re-analysed the 5' RACE reads in MiXCR, keeping a single row per CDR3 protein. The top ten clones hold less than 8% of a sample with more than 1.4 million distinct CDR3 sequences, around two fifths of them seen once. The length of the CDR3 is 19 residues. Per germline, CDR1 MGHRA and CDR2 YSYEKL. V dropped 0 bases and J dropped 3; count of bases not matched to a gene: 13. Sequenced: blood. The TCR comes from a woman in her late teens or twenties in good health. The rearrangement joins TRBV4-1 to TRBJ2-1, with 8 nucleotides matching TRBD2. The CDR3 loop is CASSQDRSAGGLHYNEQFF. CDR3 coding DNA: TGCGCCAGCAGCCAAGATAGATCGGCGGGGGGCCTGCACTACAATGAGCAGTTCTTC.